Presented here are 23 T cell receptor beta chains from one specimen sequenced in a study of spatial heterogeneity in lung cancer. Time point specified: sample taken at primary tumor resection. Whole RNA from tumor, nontumor lung or frozen PBMC was sequenced unsorted. From the 5' RACE reads, TCRdb called clonotypes with MiXCR, one entry per CDR3 protein. The data show 70,000 to 90,000 distinct CDR3 sequences, about 14% seen once. The sequencing here drew on PBMCs, taken at surgery. The receptor source for this set is a male donor with early-stage non-small cell lung cancer.

This clonotype was seen just once. With a much larger clone just one base away, this may be a read error. This chain uses TRBV29-1 with TRBJ1-5, with D tentatively TRBD1 (5 bases). Germline lookup yields CDR1 SQVTM and CDR2 ANQGSEA. This CDR3 has 13 residues. The CDR3 nucleotides are TGCAGCGTGCAGGGTTCCAGCAATCAGCCCCAGCGTTTT. It specifies CSVQGSSNQPQRF. Full variable domain (missing parts from reference TRBV29-1 and TRBJ1-5): SAVISQKPSRDICQRGTSLTIQCQVDSQVTMMFWYRQQPGQSLTLIATANQGSEATYESGFVIDKFPISRPNLTFSTLTVSNMSPEDSSIYLCSVQGSSNQPQRFGDGTRLSIL.

V and J are TRBV2 and TRBJ2-4; D perhaps matches TRBD2 (6 bases). Trimming removed 3 bases from V and 2 bases from J, with 14 bases in between. Germline V gene data show CDR1 as SNHLY and CDR2 as FYNNEI. The CDR3 is 16 amino acids. This chain's CDR3 is CASSEEEGGTKNIQYF. The CDR3 region has the DNA TGTGCCAGCAGTGAGGAAGAGGGAGGAACCAAAAACATTCAGTACTTC.

The chain recombines TRBV19 with TRBJ2-3; the match to TRBD1 covers 8 bases. Germline V gene data show CDR1 as LNHDA and CDR2 as SQIVND (reference sequence). J was trimmed by 0 bases and V by 5 bases; bases with no gene match: 7. The CDR3 has 16 amino acids. CDR3 sequence: CASSFLGQGSTDTQYF. DNA for the CDR3: TGTGCCAGTAGTTTCCTCGGACAGGGAAGCACAGATACGCAGTATTTT.

The chain links TRBV5-6 to TRBJ1-1; unclear D gene. The V end was cut by 2 bases, the J end by 1 base, with 9 bases between. Germline assignment: CDR1 SGHDT and CDR2 YYEEEE. This CDR3 region has 14 residues. CDR3 nucleotides: TGTGCCAGCAGCTTCACGATGCGGAACACTGAAGCTTTCTTT. Translation gives CASSFTMRNTEAFF.

The chain employs TRBV11-1 and TRBJ2-1; 9 positions agree with TRBD1. V lost 4 bases, J lost 7 bases, and 8 bases stayed unmatched. Germline CDR1 reads SGHAT; CDR2 reads FQDESV (reference sequence). The CDR3 has 15 amino acids. The CDR3 is CASSSRDRVLNEQFF. The CDR3 bases are TGTGCCAGCAGCTCCCGGGACAGGGTCTTAAATGAGCAGTTCTTC.

This chain connects TRBV24-1 to TRBJ1-2; 8 nucleotides agree with TRBD1. CDR3 length equals 14 residues. The V and J ends lost 6 bases and 8 bases, in that order; junction bases with no gene match: 10. CDR1 is KGHDR and CDR2 is SFDVKD in the germline V gene. The CDR3 spells CATSMVGQAAGYTF. Written as DNA, the CDR3 is TGTGCCACCAGTATGGTGGGACAGGCAGCGGGCTACACCTTC.

In its sample, this clonotype was seen a few times. The genes are TRBV29-1 and TRBJ2-7, with 10 bases matching TRBD1. The CDR3 is 13 amino acids. Trimming removed 3 bases from V and 12 bases from J; junction bases left unmatched: 11. CDR1 is SQVTM, CDR2 ANQGSEA, per germline. The CDR3, as DNA: TGCAGCGTTGAGAGCTCGGGACAGGGGATACTGTACTTC. Amino acid sequence: CSVESSGQGILYF.

This clonotype was picked up a small number of times. The chain is built from TRBV7-7 and TRBJ2-3; 7 bases line up with TRBD1. V lost 4 bases to trimming and J lost 1 base; unmatched junction nucleotides: 5. The length of the CDR3 is 15 residues. Germline V lookup: CDR1 SSHAT, CDR2 FNYEAQ (reference sequence). The CDR3 region is CASSSGQPGTDTQYF. The CDR3, as DNA: TGTGCCAGCAGCTCGGGACAGCCGGGCACAGATACGCAGTATTTT.

This clonotype showed up many times. The chain carries TRBV3-1 and TRBJ2-7; no clear D. V was trimmed by 1 base and J by 0 bases, leaving 7 bases between them. From germline, CDR1 is LGHDT and CDR2 YNNKEL (reference sequence). This CDR3 contains 14 residues. The CDR3: CASSQGVGSYEQYF. The DNA for the CDR3 is TGTGCCAGCAGCCAAGGAGTGGGCTCCTACGAGCAGTACTTC.

This clonotype was seen many times. The genes are TRBV25-1 and TRBJ2-6; D gene unclear. Deletions cut 2 bases from V and 1 base from J, with 3 bases between. CDR3 length: 14 amino acids. Germline V CDR1 and CDR2: MGHDK, SYGVNS. Here the CDR3 reads CASSENSGANVLTF. The CDR3 bases are TGTGCCAGCAGTGAAAATTCTGGGGCCAACGTCCTGACTTTC.

This clonotype was counted only a few times. V is TRBV20-1 and J is TRBJ1-2; a weak D match, TRBD1 (5 bases). There are 14 residues in the CDR3. Trimming left V 7 bases short and J 6 bases short, with 21 bases between. Germline V gene data show CDR1 as DFQATT and CDR2 as SNEGSKA (reference sequence). The CDR3 coding sequence is TGCAGTGTCGAACGACCAGGGTCTGACCATGGCTACACCTTC. It encodes CSVERPGSDHGYTF.

In its sample, this clonotype was seen many times. The J gene is TRBJ1-1, the V gene TRBV18; D unclear. Germline assignment: CDR1 KGHSH and CDR2 LQKENI. This CDR3 has 16 residues. Trimming left V 8 bases short and J 2 bases short, with 21 bases between. CDR3 in DNA: TGTGCCAGCCTCTTGAACCCTTTTACTCCAAACACTGAAGCTTTCTTT. Its translation: CASLLNPFTPNTEAFF.

In this sample, this clonotype turned up a few times. The chain employs TRBV5-1 and TRBJ2-5; tentatively, D is TRBD1 (5 bases). Trimming left V 4 bases short and J 5 bases short, with 18 bases between. The CDR3 spans 15 residues. CDR1 is SGHRS, CDR2 YFSETQ, per germline. CDR3 nucleotide sequence: TGCGCCAGCAGCATCGGCCCAGGGCTAGGGGAGACCCAGTACTTC. Residues: CASSIGPGLGETQYF.

This clonotype was seen ten or more times. This chain joins TRBV4-1 and TRBJ2-4, with 8 bases matching TRBD1. With V trimmed by 3 bases and J by 13 bases, 14 bases remained unmatched. Germline CDR1 MGHRA, CDR2 YSYEKL. The CDR3 runs to 15 residues. The CDR3 DNA sequence: TGCGCCAGCAGCCAGGCGCAGGGGGCGGCCTTGGTGCAGTACTTC. This gives the protein CASSQAQGAALVQYF.

This clonotype was recorded many times. The V and J genes are TRBV3-1 and TRBJ1-2; D is possibly TRBD1 (6 bases). V was clipped by 1 base and J by 8 bases, with 14 bases between them. The CDR3 totals 14 residues. Germline V gene data show CDR1 as LGHDT and CDR2 as YNNKEL (reference sequence). CDR3 residues: CASSQAVTGGGYTF. The CDR3 bases are TGTGCCAGCAGCCAAGCAGTGACAGGCGGAGGCTACACCTTC.

This clonotype was seen a few times. The J gene is TRBJ2-3, the V gene TRBV27, with D perhaps matching TRBD2 (6 bases). Germline-derived CDR1 and CDR2 are MNHEY and SMNVEV (reference sequence). This CDR3 contains 15 residues. V was trimmed by 3 bases and J by 3 bases, leaving 13 bases between them. CDR3 in DNA: TGTGCCAGCAGTTTTGGGGCTGCGGGAACAGATACGCAGTATTTT. This sequence encodes CASSFGAAGTDTQYF.

This clonotype has only a few counts. The CDR3 here is CASSFNTRTDTQYF. DNA of the CDR3: TGCGCCAGCAGCTTCAACACGCGCACAGATACGCAGTATTTT. V and J are TRBV5-1 and TRBJ2-3; D gene unclear. From germline, CDR1 is SGHRS and CDR2 YFSETQ. The CDR3 spans 14 residues. Trimming left V 2 bases short and J 1 base short, with 8 bases between.

The sample holds many counts of this clonotype. The V call is TRBV3-1, the J call TRBJ2-2; tentative D call: TRBD1 (5 bases). From germline, CDR1 is LGHDT and CDR2 YNNKEL (reference sequence). V lost 4 bases, J lost 4 bases, and 13 bases lay in between. The CDR3 is 15 amino acids. CDR3: CASSRQGSVTGELFF. The DNA for the CDR3 is TGTGCCAGCAGCCGCCAGGGATCTGTCACCGGGGAGCTGTTTTTT. The complete variable domain, with remaining parts taken from reference TRBV3-1 and TRBJ2-2, reads DTAVSQTPKYLVTQMGNDKSIKCEQNLGHDTMYWYKQDSKKFLKIMFSYNNKELIINETVPNRFSPKSPDKAHLNLHINSLELGDSAVYFCASSRQGSVTGELFFGEGSRLTVL.

This clonotype came up a few times. The chain couples TRBV12-3 or TRBV12-4 to TRBJ2-3; D uncertain. V was clipped by 9 bases and J by 11 bases, with 15 bases between them. The CDR3 spans 11 residues. Written as DNA, the CDR3 is TGTGCCAGTGCCTCGGGCCTGAAGCAGTATTTT. It translates to CASASGLKQYF.

The V call is TRBV29-1, the J call TRBJ2-1; D is uncertain. The CDR3 totals 13 residues. V lost 3 bases and J 5 bases, leaving 11 bases between the germline ends. Per germline, CDR1 SQVTM and CDR2 ANQGSEA. Here the CDR3 DNA reads TGCAGCGTTGATAACTTACGTGACAATGAGCAGTTCTTC. Amino acids: CSVDNLRDNEQFF.

V and J are TRBV5-4 and TRBJ1-2, with TRBD1 identical over 9 bases. This CDR3 has 15 amino acids. CDR1 SGHNT and CDR2 YYREEE come from the germline V gene (reference sequence). With 3 bases clipped from V and 3 bases from J, the junction kept 6 bases outside the gene matches. The chain's CDR3 is CASSWDRTGDYGYTF. In DNA form, the CDR3 reads TGTGCCAGCAGCTGGGATAGGACAGGGGACTATGGCTACACCTTC.

At least ten counts were recorded for this clonotype. The J gene is TRBJ1-1, the V gene TRBV12-3 or TRBV12-4; D unresolved. Trimming cost V 3 bases and J 11 bases, with 10 bases left between them. CDR3 length equals 11 residues. CDR3 loop: CASSFGVFAFF. DNA for the CDR3: TGTGCCAGCAGTTTTGGGGTATTTGCTTTCTTT.

This clonotype was seen at least ten times. This chain uses TRBV5-6 with TRBJ2-7; 7 positions match TRBD2. Germline V CDR1 and CDR2: SGHDT, YYEEEE. The CDR3 has 14 amino acids. The V gene end was trimmed by 5 bases and the J gene end by 4 bases; junction bases not matched to a gene: 9. The CDR3 region has the DNA TGTGCCAGCAGGAGTACCGCGCGGGGGTACGAGCAGTACTTC. Translation gives CASRSTARGYEQYF. Using reference TRBV5-6 and TRBJ2-7 for the parts outside the CDR3, the full variable domain is DAGVTQSPTHLIKTRGQQVTLRCSPKSGHDTVSWYQQALGQGPQFIFQYYEEEERQRGNFPDRFSGHQFPNYSSELNVNALLLGDSALYLCASRSTARGYEQYFGPGTRLTVT.